The clone carrying this T cell receptor beta chain was picked up many times. Its specificity is not known. The data originate from a study of T cell repertoires in cytomegalovirus infection. Findings and limits, study-wide: CMV carriers with the relevant HLA were identified by cumulative public TCR beta family frequency.

This CDR3 has 13 amino acids. Trimming stripped 4 bases from V and 8 bases from J, with 14 bases between. In germline, CDR1 is MNHEY, CDR2 SVGEGT. TCRdb independently ran MiXCR on the reads; one entry per CDR3 protein. The sample lists more than 250,000 distinct CDR3 sequences, roughly 25% seen once, with 10% to 15% in the top ten. The specimen was cultured PBMCs, collected from culture after CMV antigen stimulation. The receptor's source is a human donor in good health (CMV status not recorded). Some clones in this sample may be carry-over from other donors' samples. J is TRBJ1-1 and V is TRBV6-2 or TRBV6-3; TRBD1 is a possible D gene (6 bases). The CDR3 region is CASSSQTGEEAFF. The CDR3, as DNA: TGTGCCAGCAGTTCCCAGACAGGAGAGGAAGCTTTCTTT.